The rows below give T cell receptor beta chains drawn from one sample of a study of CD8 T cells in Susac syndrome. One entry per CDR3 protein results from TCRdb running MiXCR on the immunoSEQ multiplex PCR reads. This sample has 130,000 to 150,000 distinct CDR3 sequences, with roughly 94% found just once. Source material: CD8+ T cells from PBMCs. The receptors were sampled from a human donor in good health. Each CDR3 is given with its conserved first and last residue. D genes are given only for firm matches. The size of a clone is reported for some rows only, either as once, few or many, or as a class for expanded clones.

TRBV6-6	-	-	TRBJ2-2	TGTGCCAGCGCTAAGGGTCTCCTGGGCGGGGAGCTGTTTTTT	CASAKGLLGGELFF
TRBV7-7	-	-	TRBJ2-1	TGTGCACATCGGGGTGGTGAGCAGTTCTTC	CAHRGGEQFF
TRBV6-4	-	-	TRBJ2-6	TGTGCCAGCAGTGTAACAGGGCCCGGGGCCAACGTCCTGACTTTC	CASSVTGPGANVLTF
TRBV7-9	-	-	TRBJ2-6	TGTGCCAGCAGCTCTAGGGGACAACACTCTGGGGCCAACGTCCTGACTTTC	CASSSRGQHSGANVLTF
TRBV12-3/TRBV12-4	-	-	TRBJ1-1	TGTGCCAGCAGTTTGTGGGGCACTGAAGCTTTCTTT	CASSLWGTEAFF
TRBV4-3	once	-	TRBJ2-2	TGCGCCAGCAGCCAAGCGGCCAGGGGAACCGGGGAGCTGTTTTTT	CASSQAARGTGELFF
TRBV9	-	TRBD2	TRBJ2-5	TGTGCCAGCAGCCCCTTAGCGGGAGAAGGGGAGACCCAGTACTTC	CASSPLAGEGETQYF
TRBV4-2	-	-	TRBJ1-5	TGTGCCAGCAGCCAACGGGACGGGAGCAATCAGCCCCAGCATTTT	CASSQRDGSNQPQHF
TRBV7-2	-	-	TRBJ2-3	TGTGCCAGCAGCCCCGGCGGGTGGCACGGAGATACGCAGTATTTT	CASSPGGWHGDTQYF
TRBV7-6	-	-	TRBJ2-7	TGTGCCAGCAGCGGGCCCGGGACCTACGAGCAGTACTTC	CASSGPGTYEQYF
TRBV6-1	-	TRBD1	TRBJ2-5	TGTGCCAGCAGTGATGGACAGGGAGGAAGTGAGACCCAGTACTTC	CASSDGQGGSETQYF
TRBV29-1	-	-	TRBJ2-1	TGCAGCGTTGCGTGGCTAGCGATAGATGAGCAGTTCTTC	CSVAWLAIDEQFF
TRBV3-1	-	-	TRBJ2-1	TGTGCCAGCAGCCAATGGAGGGGTGAGAATGAGCAGTTCTTC	CASSQWRGENEQFF
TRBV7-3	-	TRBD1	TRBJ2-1	TGTGCCAGCAGCATAACAGGGGATGAGCAGTTCTTC	CASSITGDEQFF
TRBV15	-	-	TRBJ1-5	TGTGCCACCAGTCTAAGCAGGGGAGAAAATCAGCCCCAGCATTTT	CATSLSRGENQPQHF
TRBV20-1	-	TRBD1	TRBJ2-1	TGCAGTGCCAGACAGGGGCTTGTTAATGAGCAGTTCTTC	CSARQGLVNEQFF
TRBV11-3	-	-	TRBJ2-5	TGTGCCAGCAGCGCGGGACAAGGGCCGGGCGGGAACCAGTACTTC	CASSAGQGPGGNQYF
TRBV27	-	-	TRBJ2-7	TGTGCCAGCAGTTTCACGAGGGACGACTCCTACGAGCAGTACTTC	CASSFTRDDSYEQYF
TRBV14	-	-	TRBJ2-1	TGTGCCAGCAGCCAAGATCGGTTTAGCGGCAGTGAGCAGTTCTTC	CASSQDRFSGSEQFF
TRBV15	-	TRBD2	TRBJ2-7	TGTGCCACCAGCAGAGGAGCGGGAGGGCCGTACGAGCAGTACTTC	CATSRGAGGPYEQYF
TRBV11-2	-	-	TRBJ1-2	TGTGCCAGCAGCCGACGTCCCCGGGATACTCCTAACTATGGCTACACCTTC	CASSRRPRDTPNYGYTF
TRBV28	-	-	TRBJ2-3	TGTGCCAGCAGTCCTCGGGACATAGCAGGAGATACGCAGTATTTT	CASSPRDIAGDTQYF
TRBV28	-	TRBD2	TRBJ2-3	TGTGCCAGCAGAGGTAGCGGGAATCCAGATACGCAGTATTTT	CASRGSGNPDTQYF
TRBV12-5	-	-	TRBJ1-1	TGTGCTAGTGGTTTTTCGGAAAACACTGAAGCTTTCTTT	CASGFSENTEAFF
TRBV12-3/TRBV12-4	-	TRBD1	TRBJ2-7	TGTGCCAGCAGTCAGGGACAGTTCTACGAGCAGTACTTC	CASSQGQFYEQYF
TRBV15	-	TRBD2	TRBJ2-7	TGTGCCACCAGCAGAGTCCTACCGGGACTAGGGACCGACGAGCAGTACTTC	CATSRVLPGLGTDEQYF
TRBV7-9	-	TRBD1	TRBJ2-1	TGTGCCAGCAGCGCAGGGACAGGGGCCTTCAATGAGCAGTTCTTC	CASSAGTGAFNEQFF
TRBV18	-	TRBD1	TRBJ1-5	TGTGCCAGCTCACAGGGACAGGGACTGGTCGATCAGCCCCAGCATTTT	CASSQGQGLVDQPQHF
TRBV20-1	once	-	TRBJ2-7	TGCAGTGCCGAACCGGGGTACTCCTACGAGCAGTACTTC	CSAEPGYSYEQYF
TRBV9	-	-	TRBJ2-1	TGTGCCAGCAGCGTTCTTTTCGGGAATGAGCAGTTCTTC	CASSVLFGNEQFF
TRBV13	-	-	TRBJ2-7	TGTGCCAGCAGCTTAGGTGTGGCAGGGCCCTACGAGCAGTACTTC	CASSLGVAGPYEQYF
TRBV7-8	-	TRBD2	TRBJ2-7	TGTGCCAGCAGCTGGAGCGGGAGGGCCTACGAGCAGTACTTC	CASSWSGRAYEQYF
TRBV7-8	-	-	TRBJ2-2	TGTGCCAGCAGCTTTTCAGAGAACACCGGGGAGCTGTTTTTT	CASSFSENTGELFF
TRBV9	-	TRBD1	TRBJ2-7	TGTGCCAGCAGCTTCCGGGACAGGGCCTACGAGCAGTACTTC	CASSFRDRAYEQYF
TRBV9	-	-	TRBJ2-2	TGTGCCAGCAGCGTAAGCGCTGCCGGGGAGCTGTTTTTT	CASSVSAAGELFF
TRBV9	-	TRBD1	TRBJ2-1	TGTGCCAGCAGCCAAAATACGCAGGGGGTAGGAAGTGAGCAGTTCTTC	CASSQNTQGVGSEQFF
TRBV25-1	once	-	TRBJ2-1	TGTGCCAGCAGTGACCAGGGAGTGTCCTACAATGAGCAGTTCTTC	CASSDQGVSYNEQFF